These T cell receptor beta chains were read from a single sample in a study of shared clonotypes between healthy human individuals. Repertoires were generated with immunoSEQ multiplex PCR, while TCRdb's copy carries only in-frame clones and drops some. The table lists fewer than 850,000 clones, less than 95% of them singletons, with around a third in the top ten. Material for sequencing was memory CD8+ T cells from PBMCs. These receptors all stem from a man aged 18-30 years in good health. Some clones in this sample may be carry-over from other donors' samples. CDR3s include the opening cysteine and the closing phenylalanine or tryptophan. Fields, in order: V gene, clone size, J gene, D gene, CDR3 length, CDR3 DNA, CDR3 protein. The D gene is left open where the match is weak. Clone size is given for some rows only: seen once, a few or many times, or a class if the clone is expanded.

TRBV4-2,NA,TRBJ2-7,NA,13,TGTGCCAGCAGCCAAGAGGGGAACGGCGAGCAGTACTTC,CASSQEGNGEQYF
TRBV4-1,NA,TRBJ1-5,NA,15,TGCGCCAGCAGCCCTCTGCAGGGGATCAATCAGCCCCAGCATTTT,CASSPLQGINQPQHF
TRBV6-4,NA,TRBJ2-1,NA,16,TGTGCCAGCAGCGCTGGCGGGGCAGCGGCCTACAATGAGCAGTTCTTC,CASSAGGAAAYNEQFF
TRBV28,NA,TRBJ1-1,NA,14,TGTGCCAGCAGTCTCTCACGGACCCTTTTTGAAGCTTTCTTT,CASSLSRTLFEAFF
TRBV4-1,NA,TRBJ1-5,TRBD1,16,TGCGCCAGCAGCCAGACCCACAGGGGGAGCAATCAGCCCCAGCATTTT,CASSQTHRGSNQPQHF
TRBV30,few,TRBJ1-1,NA,11,TGTGCCTGGTGGAGGCACACTGAAGCTTTCTTT,CAWWRHTEAFF
TRBV5-1,NA,TRBJ2-7,NA,16,TGCGCCAGCAGCTTGTTCGACAGGTCGGCCTACTACGGGCAGTACTTC,CASSLFDRSAYYGQYF
TRBV15,NA,TRBJ1-5,TRBD1,16,TGTGCCACCAGCAGAGAGGACAGGGCTACTTACGAGCCCCAGCATTTT,CATSREDRATYEPQHF
TRBV9,NA,TRBJ2-1,TRBD1,15,TGTGCCAGCAGCGTCAGGGACAGGGGATACAATGAGCAGTTCTTC,CASSVRDRGYNEQFF
TRBV4-1,NA,TRBJ1-1,NA,15,TGCGCCAGCAGCCAAGGCCTCAGGGGCGGCACTGAAGCTTTCTTT,CASSQGLRGGTEAFF
TRBV13,NA,TRBJ1-4,NA,16,TGTGCCAGCAGCCTCGGTAGTGGGGGCGCTTATGAAAAACTGTTTTTT,CASSLGSGGAYEKLFF
TRBV6-4,NA,TRBJ1-2,NA,15,TGTGCCAGCAGTGAAAAACCGGACAGCTTCGGGGGCTACACCTTC,CASSEKPDSFGGYTF
TRBV10-3,few,TRBJ1-1,NA,13,TGTGCCATCAGTGGGTCCCCCGACACTGAAGCTTTCTTT,CAISGSPDTEAFF
TRBV6-5,NA,TRBJ2-7,NA,12,TGTGCCAGCAGCAAGAGGGGTGGGGAGCAGTACTTC,CASSKRGGEQYF
TRBV11-2,NA,TRBJ1-2,TRBD1,14,TGTGCCAGCAGCTCCAGGACAGGCCCCTATGGCTACACCTTC,CASSSRTGPYGYTF